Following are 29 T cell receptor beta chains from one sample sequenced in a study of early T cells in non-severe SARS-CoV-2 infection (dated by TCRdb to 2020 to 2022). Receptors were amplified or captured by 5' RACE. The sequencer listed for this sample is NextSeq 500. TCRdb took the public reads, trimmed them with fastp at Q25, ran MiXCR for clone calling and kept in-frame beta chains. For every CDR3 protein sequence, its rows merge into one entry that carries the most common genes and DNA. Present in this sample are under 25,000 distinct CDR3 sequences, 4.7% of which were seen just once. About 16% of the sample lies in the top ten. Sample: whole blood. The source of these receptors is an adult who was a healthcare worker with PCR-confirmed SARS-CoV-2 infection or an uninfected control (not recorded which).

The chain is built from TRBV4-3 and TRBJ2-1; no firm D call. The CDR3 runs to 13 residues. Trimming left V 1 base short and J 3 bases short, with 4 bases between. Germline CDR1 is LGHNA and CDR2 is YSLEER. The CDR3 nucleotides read TGCGCCAGCAGCCAAGCGGGCTACAATGAGCAGTTCTTC. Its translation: CASSQAGYNEQFF.

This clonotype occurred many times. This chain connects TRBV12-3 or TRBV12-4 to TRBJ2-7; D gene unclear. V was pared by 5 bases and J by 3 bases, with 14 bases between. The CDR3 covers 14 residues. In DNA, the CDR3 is TGTGCCAGCAGTCCTCCCCCGCCTCTCTACGAGCAGTACTTC. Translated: CASSPPPPLYEQYF.

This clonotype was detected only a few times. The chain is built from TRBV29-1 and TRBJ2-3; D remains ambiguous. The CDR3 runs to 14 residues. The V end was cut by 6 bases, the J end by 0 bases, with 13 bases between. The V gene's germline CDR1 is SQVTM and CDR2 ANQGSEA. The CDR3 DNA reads TGCAGCGTCCAGACTTCCTCTAGCACAGATACGCAGTATTTT. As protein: CSVQTSSSTDTQYF.

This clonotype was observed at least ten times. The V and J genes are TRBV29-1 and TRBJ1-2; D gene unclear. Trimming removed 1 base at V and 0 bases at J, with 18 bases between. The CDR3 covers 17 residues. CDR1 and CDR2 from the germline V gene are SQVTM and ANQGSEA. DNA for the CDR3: TGCAGCGTTGAAGTAGTTGGTGGAAAGATACCTAACTATGGCTACACCTTC. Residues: CSVEVVGGKIPNYGYTF.

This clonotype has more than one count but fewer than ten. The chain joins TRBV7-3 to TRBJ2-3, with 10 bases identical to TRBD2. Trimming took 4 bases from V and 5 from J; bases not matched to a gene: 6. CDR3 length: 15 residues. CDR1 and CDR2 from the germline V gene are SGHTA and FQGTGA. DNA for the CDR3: TGTGCCAGCAGCTCGACTAGCGGGTCCCAAGATACGCAGTATTTT. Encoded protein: CASSSTSGSQDTQYF.

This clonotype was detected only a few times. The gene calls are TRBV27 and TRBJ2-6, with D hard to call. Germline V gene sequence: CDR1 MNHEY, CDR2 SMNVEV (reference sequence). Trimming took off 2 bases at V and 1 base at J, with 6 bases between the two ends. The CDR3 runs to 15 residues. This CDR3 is CASSLGKSGANVLTF. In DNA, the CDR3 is TGTGCCAGCAGTTTAGGGAAATCTGGGGCCAACGTCCTGACTTTC. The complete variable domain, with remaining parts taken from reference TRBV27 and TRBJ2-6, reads EAQVTQNPRYLITVTGKKLTVTCSQNMNHEYMSWYRQDPGLGLRQIYYSMNVEVTDKGDVPEGYKVSRKEKRNFPLILESPSPNQTSLYFCASSLGKSGANVLTFGAGSRLTVL.

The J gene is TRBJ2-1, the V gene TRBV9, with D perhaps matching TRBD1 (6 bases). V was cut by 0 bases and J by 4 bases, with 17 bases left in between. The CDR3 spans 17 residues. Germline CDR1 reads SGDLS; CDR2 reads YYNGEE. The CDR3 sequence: CASSVGIKGQWYNEQFF. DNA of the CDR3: TGTGCCAGCAGCGTAGGTATCAAAGGACAGTGGTACAATGAGCAGTTCTTC.

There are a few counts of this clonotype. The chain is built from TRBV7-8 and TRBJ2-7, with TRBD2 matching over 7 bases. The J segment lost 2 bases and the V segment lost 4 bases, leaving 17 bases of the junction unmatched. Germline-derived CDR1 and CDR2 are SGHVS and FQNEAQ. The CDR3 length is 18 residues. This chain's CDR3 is CASSYRTRGAIQAYEQYF. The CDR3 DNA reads TGTGCCAGCAGCTACCGGACTAGAGGGGCAATACAGGCCTACGAGCAGTACTTC.

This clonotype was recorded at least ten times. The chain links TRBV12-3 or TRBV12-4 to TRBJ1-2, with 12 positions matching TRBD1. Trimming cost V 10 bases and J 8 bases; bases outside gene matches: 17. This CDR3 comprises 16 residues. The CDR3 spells CATTPLRGQGASGYTF. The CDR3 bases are TGTGCCACTACTCCCCTAAGGGGACAGGGGGCGAGCGGCTACACCTTC.

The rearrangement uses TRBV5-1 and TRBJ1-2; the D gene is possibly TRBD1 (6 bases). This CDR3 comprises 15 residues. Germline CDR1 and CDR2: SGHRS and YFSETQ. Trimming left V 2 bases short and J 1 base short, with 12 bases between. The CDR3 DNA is TGCGCCAGCAGCTTAAACAGGGACCTTAACTATGGCTACACCTTC. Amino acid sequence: CASSLNRDLNYGYTF.

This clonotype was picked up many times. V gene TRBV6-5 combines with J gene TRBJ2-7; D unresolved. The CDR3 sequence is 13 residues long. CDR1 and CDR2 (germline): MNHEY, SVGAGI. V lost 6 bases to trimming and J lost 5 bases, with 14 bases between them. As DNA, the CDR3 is TGTGCCAGCAGCCGCGGCGGTAGCCACGAGCAGTACTTC. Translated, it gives CASSRGGSHEQYF.

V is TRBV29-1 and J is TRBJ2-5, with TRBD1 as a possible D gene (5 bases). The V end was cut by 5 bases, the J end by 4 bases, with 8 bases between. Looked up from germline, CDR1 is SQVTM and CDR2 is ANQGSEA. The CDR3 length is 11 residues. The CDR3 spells CSVTTGETQYF. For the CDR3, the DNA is TGCAGCGTTACTACAGGAGAGACCCAGTACTTC.

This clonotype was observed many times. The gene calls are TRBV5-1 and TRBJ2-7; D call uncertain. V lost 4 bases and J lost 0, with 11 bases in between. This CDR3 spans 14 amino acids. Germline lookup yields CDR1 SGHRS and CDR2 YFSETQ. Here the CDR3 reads CASSPTDYSYEQYF. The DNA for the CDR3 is TGCGCCAGCAGCCCGACGGATTACTCCTACGAGCAGTACTTC.

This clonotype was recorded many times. CDR3: CASSQVANTGELFF. The CDR3 DNA follows: TGCGCCAGCAGCCAAGTCGCGAACACCGGGGAGCTGTTTTTT. The chain recombines TRBV4-3 with TRBJ2-2, with unresolved D. The ends were cut back, 1 base at V and 0 bases at J, with 3 bases in the middle. The CDR3 loop spans 14 amino acids. From germline, CDR1 is LGHNA and CDR2 YSLEER.

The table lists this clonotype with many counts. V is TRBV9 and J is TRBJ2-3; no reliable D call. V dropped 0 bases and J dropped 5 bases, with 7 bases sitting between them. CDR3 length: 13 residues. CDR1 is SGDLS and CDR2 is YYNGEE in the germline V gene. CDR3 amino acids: CASSVAIGDTQYF. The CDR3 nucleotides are TGTGCCAGCAGCGTAGCAATTGGAGATACGCAGTATTTT.

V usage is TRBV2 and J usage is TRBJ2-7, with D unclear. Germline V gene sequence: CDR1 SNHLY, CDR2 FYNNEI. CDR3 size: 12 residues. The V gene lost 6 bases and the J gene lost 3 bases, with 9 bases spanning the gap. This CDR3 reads CASSPVGYEQYF. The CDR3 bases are TGTGCCAGCAGCCCGGTGGGCTACGAGCAGTACTTC.

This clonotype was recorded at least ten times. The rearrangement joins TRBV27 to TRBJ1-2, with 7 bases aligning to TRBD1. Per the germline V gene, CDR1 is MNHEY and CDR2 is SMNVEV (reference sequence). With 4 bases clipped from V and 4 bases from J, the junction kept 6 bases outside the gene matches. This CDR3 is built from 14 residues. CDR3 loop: CASSSLGTVYGYTF. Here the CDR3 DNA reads TGTGCCAGCAGTTCCCTTGGGACAGTCTATGGCTACACCTTC.

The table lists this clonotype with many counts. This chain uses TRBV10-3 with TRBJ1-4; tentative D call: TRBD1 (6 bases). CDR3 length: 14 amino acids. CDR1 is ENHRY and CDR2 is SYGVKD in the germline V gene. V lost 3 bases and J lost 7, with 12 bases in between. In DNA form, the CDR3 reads TGTGCCATCAGTGATCGGGGGGCTGCTGAAAAACTGTTTTTT. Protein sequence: CAISDRGAAEKLFF.

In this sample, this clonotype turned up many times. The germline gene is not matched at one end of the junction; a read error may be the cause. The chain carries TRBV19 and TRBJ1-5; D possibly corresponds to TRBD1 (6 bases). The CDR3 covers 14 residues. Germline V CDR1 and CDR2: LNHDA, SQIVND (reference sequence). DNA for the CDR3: TGTGCCAGTAGCGAGGGCAGGGGCAAACAGCCCCAGCATTTT. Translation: CASSEGRGKQPQHF.

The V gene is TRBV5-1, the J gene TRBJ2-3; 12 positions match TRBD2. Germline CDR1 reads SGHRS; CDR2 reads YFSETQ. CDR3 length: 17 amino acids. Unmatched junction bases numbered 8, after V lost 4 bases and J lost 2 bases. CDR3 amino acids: CASSLPTSGGTTDTQYF. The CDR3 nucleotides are TGCGCCAGCAGCCTCCCGACTAGCGGGGGAACCACAGATACGCAGTATTTT.

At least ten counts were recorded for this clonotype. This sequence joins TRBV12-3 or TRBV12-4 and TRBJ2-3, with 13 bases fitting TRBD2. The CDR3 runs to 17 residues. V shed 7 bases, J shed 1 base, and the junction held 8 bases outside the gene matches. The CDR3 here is CASMTSGGPTRTDTQYF. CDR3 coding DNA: TGTGCCAGCATGACTAGCGGGGGGCCTACCCGCACAGATACGCAGTATTTT.

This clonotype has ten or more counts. The CDR3 loop reads CASSLRGGLLDEQFF. The CDR3 DNA reads as TGTGCCAGCAGCTTGCGGGGGGGGCTGTTGGATGAGCAGTTCTTC. The chain uses TRBV5-4 and TRBJ2-1; 8 positions match TRBD2. The CDR3 runs to 15 residues. The germline V gene has CDR1 SGHNT and CDR2 YYREEE (reference sequence). J was trimmed by 8 bases and V by 1 base; bases with no gene match: 8.

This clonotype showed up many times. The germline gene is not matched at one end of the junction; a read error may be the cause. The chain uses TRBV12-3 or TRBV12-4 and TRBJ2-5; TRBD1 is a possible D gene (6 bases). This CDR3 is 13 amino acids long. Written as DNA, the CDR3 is TGTGCCAGCAGCACCCGAATCCGGGACAATCGTCACTTC. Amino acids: CASSTRIRDNRHF.

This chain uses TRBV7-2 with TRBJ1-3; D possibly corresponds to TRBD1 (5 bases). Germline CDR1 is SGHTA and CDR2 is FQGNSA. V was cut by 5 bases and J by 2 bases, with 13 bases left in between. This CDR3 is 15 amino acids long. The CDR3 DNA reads TGTGCCAGCAGCCGAACAGGTCTAACTGGAAACACCATATATTTT. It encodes CASSRTGLTGNTIYF.

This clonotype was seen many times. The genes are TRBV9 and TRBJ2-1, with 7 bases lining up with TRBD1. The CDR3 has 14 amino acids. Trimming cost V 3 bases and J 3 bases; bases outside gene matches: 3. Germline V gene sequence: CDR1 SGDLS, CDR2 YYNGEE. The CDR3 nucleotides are TGTGCCAGCAGCGCGACAGGGTACTACAATGAGCAGTTCTTC. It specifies CASSATGYYNEQFF.

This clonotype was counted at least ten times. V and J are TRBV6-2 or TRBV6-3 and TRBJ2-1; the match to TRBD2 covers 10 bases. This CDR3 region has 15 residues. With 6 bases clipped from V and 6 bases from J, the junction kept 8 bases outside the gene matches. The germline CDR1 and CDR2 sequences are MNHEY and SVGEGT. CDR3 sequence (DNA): TGTGCCAGCAGCCGGGGACTAGCGAATTCCAATGAGCAGTTCTTC. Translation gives CASSRGLANSNEQFF.

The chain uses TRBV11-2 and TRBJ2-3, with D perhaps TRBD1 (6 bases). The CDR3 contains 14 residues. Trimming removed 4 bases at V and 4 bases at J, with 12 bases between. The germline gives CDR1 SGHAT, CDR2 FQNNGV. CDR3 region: CASSSGDQADTQYF. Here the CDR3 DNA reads TGTGCCAGCAGCTCAGGGGACCAAGCAGATACGCAGTATTTT.

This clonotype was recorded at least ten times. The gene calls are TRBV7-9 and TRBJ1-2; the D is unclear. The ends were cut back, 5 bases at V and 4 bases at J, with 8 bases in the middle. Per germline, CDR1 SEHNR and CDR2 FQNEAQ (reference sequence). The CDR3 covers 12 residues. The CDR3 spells CASSLRSYGYTF. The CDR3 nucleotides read TGTGCCAGCAGCCTCCGTAGCTATGGCTACACCTTC.

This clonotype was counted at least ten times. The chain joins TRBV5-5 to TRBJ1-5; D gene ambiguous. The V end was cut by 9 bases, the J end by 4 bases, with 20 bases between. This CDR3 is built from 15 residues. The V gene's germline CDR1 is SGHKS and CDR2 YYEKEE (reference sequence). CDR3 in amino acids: CATSSDGRWNQPQHF. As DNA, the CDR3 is TGTGCCACCTCTTCCGACGGGCGGTGGAATCAGCCCCAGCATTTT.